This entry concerns a single T cell receptor beta chain. Profiled with immunoSEQ multiplex PCR; TCRdb holds only in-frame clones, not every one. Among about 56,000 clones listed, about 90% were seen once. This entry belongs to a study of T cell changes during pregnancy in multiple sclerosis. CDR3 size: 15 residues. Germline CDR1 is KGHSH and CDR2 is LQKENI. Trimming took 1 base from V and 0 from J, leaving 9 bases between them. This sequence joins TRBV18 and TRBJ1-1, with D perhaps matching TRBD1 (6 bases). Sequencing used CD4+ T cells from peripheral blood mononuclear cells, obtained in the second trimester of pregnancy. The receptor was isolated from a female donor with multiple sclerosis, enrolled in a pregnancy study. The chain's CDR3 is CASSPLDSMNTEAFF. DNA for the CDR3: TGTGCCAGCTCACCACTGGACAGCATGAACACTGAAGCTTTCTTT.